The rows below give T cell receptor beta chains drawn from one sample of a study of Ad26.COV2.S vaccination and SARS-CoV-2 variants. Method: immunoSEQ multiplex PCR; TCRdb's copy keeps in-frame clones and lacks some. The sample contains around 450,000 clones, approximately 87% of which appear only once. The sample in question was peripheral blood, obtained in a trial of Ad26.COV2.S vaccine versus placebo. The receptor set was obtained from a person aged 18-65 years who received the Ad26.COV2.S COVID-19 vaccine or a placebo. Both conserved end residues are part of each CDR3. The D gene is left open where the match is weak. The size entry is marked missing in some rows and otherwise reads once, few, many or a size class.

TRBJ1-1,NA,few,TRBV6-2/TRBV6-3,TGTGCCAGCAGTCGGGGGGGAGAAGCTTTCTTT,CASSRGGEAFF
TRBJ1-2,NA,NA,TRBV29-1,TGCAGCGTTGAAAGGATGATGGGCGATGGCTACACCTTC,CSVERMMGDGYTF
TRBJ2-1,TRBD2,NA,TRBV5-8,TGTGCCAGCAGCTTTCTGTCTAGCGGGAATTTTTGGCAGTTCTTC,CASSFLSSGNFWQFF
TRBJ2-2,TRBD2,NA,TRBV9,TGTGCCAGCAGCGTAGCCGGGACTAGCGGTTACACCGGGGAGCTGTTTTTT,CASSVAGTSGYTGELFF
TRBJ2-7,TRBD1,NA,TRBV7-9,TGTGCCAGCAGCTCAGGACAGGGAGGCTACGAGCAGTACTTC,CASSSGQGGYEQYF
TRBJ1-2,NA,NA,TRBV24-1,TGTGCCACCAGTGCCACAACTGGGACACCGGAGGGCTACACCTTC,CATSATTGTPEGYTF
TRBJ1-1,NA,once,TRBV25-1,TGTGCCAGCAGCAGGACGAGGGAGACTGAAGCTTTCTTT,CASSRTRETEAFF
TRBJ1-3,NA,NA,TRBV27,TGTGCCAGCAGTTTAAGGGCGGCTTACTCTGGAAACACCATATATTTT,CASSLRAAYSGNTIYF
TRBJ2-1,NA,NA,TRBV6-5,TGTGCCAGCAGTTTTGCCATCTCCTACAATGAGCAGTTCTTC,CASSFAISYNEQFF
TRBJ2-1,NA,NA,TRBV4-2,TGTGCCAGCAGCCAAGGGTCGGGGAACAATGAGCAGTTCTTC,CASSQGSGNNEQFF
TRBJ2-7,TRBD2,NA,TRBV6-1,TGTGCCAGCAGTGCAGCGGGGGGGCTACACGGGATTCCCTACGAGCAGTACTTC,CASSAAGGLHGIPYEQYF
TRBJ2-5,NA,NA,TRBV29-1,TGCAGCGTTGTTAGGCAGGATAGCCGGGAGACCCAGTACTTC,CSVVRQDSRETQYF
TRBJ1-4,NA,few,TRBV18,TGTGCCAGCTCACCTGTGGTGGCTAATGAAAAACTGTTTTTT,CASSPVVANEKLFF
TRBJ2-7,NA,NA,TRBV20-1,TGCAGTGTTGGCAGGGTAGACGAGCAGTACTTC,CSVGRVDEQYF
TRBJ2-1,NA,NA,TRBV7-2,TGTGCCAGCAGCTTAAGGTTTACGGCCTCCTACAATGAGCAGTTCTTC,CASSLRFTASYNEQFF
TRBJ2-3,NA,NA,TRBV7-9,TGTGCCAGCACCGAGGGGACCCTTGCCCCAGATACGCAGTATTTT,CASTEGTLAPDTQYF
TRBJ2-5,TRBD2,NA,TRBV24-1,TGTGCCACCAGTGCGGGGGGACCTCATCGGGAGACCCAGTACTTC,CATSAGGPHRETQYF
TRBJ2-2,TRBD1,few,TRBV6-4,TGTGCCAGCAGTAAGAATCCGGACAGGGGGGAGCTGTTTTTT,CASSKNPDRGELFF
TRBJ2-1,NA,NA,TRBV2,TGTGCCAGCAGGGGCTACAATGAGCAGTTCTTC,CASRGYNEQFF
TRBJ1-2,TRBD1,few,TRBV27,TGTGCCAGCAGAGGGAGAGGGGGCGGAAATGGCTACACCTTC,CASRGRGGGNGYTF
TRBJ1-5,NA,NA,TRBV6-6,TGTGCCAGCAGTCGCACTCCTCCCGGGGGGCCATATAGCAATCAGCCCCAGCATTTT,CASSRTPPGGPYSNQPQHF
TRBJ2-2,NA,NA,TRBV7-3,TGTGCCAGCAGCAAACAGGGTATTGACACCGGGGAGCTGTTTTTT,CASSKQGIDTGELFF
TRBJ1-2,TRBD1,NA,TRBV29-1,TGCAGCGTGGCGACTACGACAGGGACAGGTGGCTACACCTTC,CSVATTTGTGGYTF
TRBJ2-1,NA,once,TRBV3-1/TRBV3-2,TGTGCCAGCAGCCAAGATTGGGGTGAGCAGTTCTTC,CASSQDWGEQFF
TRBJ2-7,NA,NA,TRBV7-6,TGTGCCAGCAGCTTATTTTCGGGGGATGGATCCGAGCAGTACTTC,CASSLFSGDGSEQYF
TRBJ2-3,TRBD1,NA,TRBV9,TGTGCCAGCAGCGTGGACAGGAGTCGCACAGATACGCAGTATTTT,CASSVDRSRTDTQYF
TRBJ2-1,NA,NA,TRBV19,TGTGCCAGTAGTATAGTAACTGCAAATGAGCAGTTCTTC,CASSIVTANEQFF
TRBJ2-7,TRBD1,few,TRBV5-4,TGTGCCAGCAGCTTTGGACAGGGCGGCTACGAGCAGTACTTC,CASSFGQGGYEQYF
TRBJ2-1,NA,NA,TRBV7-3,TGTGCCAGCAGCCGTGGGGTTGGCTCCTACAATGAGCAGTTCTTC,CASSRGVGSYNEQFF
TRBJ2-2,NA,many,TRBV6-2/TRBV6-3,TGTGCCAGCAGTTACGACGGGAACACCGGGGAGCTGTTTTTT,CASSYDGNTGELFF
TRBJ2-7,NA,once,TRBV11-2,TGTGCCAGCAGCTTAGAAGGTCAACCCTACGAGCAGTACTTC,CASSLEGQPYEQYF
TRBJ1-6,NA,NA,TRBV6-6,TGTGCCAGCAGTTACTCGGAGGGGTATAATTCACCCCTCCACTTT,CASSYSEGYNSPLHF
TRBJ2-3,NA,NA,TRBV11-2,TGTGCCAGCAGCTTAGATCGGGGAGATACGCAGTATTTT,CASSLDRGDTQYF
TRBJ2-7,NA,NA,TRBV7-9,TGTGCCAGCAGCTTACCATCCTCCTACGAGCAGTACTTC,CASSLPSSYEQYF